Below are 30 T cell receptor beta chains sequenced from a single sample in a study of cytomegalovirus exposure and HLA in healthy donors. The PCR had 60 Vbeta and 13 Jbeta primers. Measured with immunoSEQ multiplex PCR; TCRdb has only the in-frame clones, and not every one. Its table lists about 160,000 clones. Source material: PBMCs. The receptor source for this set is an older woman in good health and CMV-seronegative.

The chain recombines TRBV18 with TRBJ1-4; the match to TRBD1 covers 7 bases. CDR3 length: 16 residues. Per germline, CDR1 KGHSH and CDR2 LQKENI. The J segment lost 6 bases and the V segment lost 2 bases, leaving 9 bases of the junction unmatched. The CDR3 reads CASSPRMSGGDEKLFF. The CDR3 nucleotides are TGTGCCAGCTCACCAAGAATGTCAGGGGGTGATGAAAAACTGTTTTTT.

The rearrangement links TRBV6-6 to TRBJ1-5; 9 bases fit TRBD1. Germline V gene sequence: CDR1 MNHNY, CDR2 SVGAGI (reference sequence). V was pared by 4 bases and J by 7 bases, with 8 bases of the junction left unmatched. This CDR3 contains 15 residues. The CDR3 DNA reads as TGTGCCAGCAGTTCTCCGGGACAGGGAGGGCAGCCCCAGCATTTT. Protein product: CASSSPGQGGQPQHF.

V and J are TRBV19 and TRBJ2-3; 9 nucleotides agree with TRBD1. V shed 4 bases, J shed 6 bases, and the junction held 5 bases outside the gene matches. CDR3 length: 14 amino acids. Germline V gene lookup returns CDR1 LNHDA and CDR2 SQIVND (reference sequence). CDR3 coding DNA: TGTGCCAGTAGTACTACAGGGGGCGGGGATACGCAGTATTTT. This sequence encodes CASSTTGGGDTQYF.

The CDR3 coding sequence is TGTGCCAGTAAGACGACATACTCCTACGAGCAGTACTTC. It codes for CASKTTYSYEQYF. The chain couples TRBV19 to TRBJ2-7; D call uncertain. The germline V gene has CDR1 LNHDA and CDR2 SQIVND (reference sequence). Between the trimmed V and J ends, which lost 7 bases and 0 bases, there was a span of 10 bases. There are 13 residues in the CDR3.

The gene calls are TRBV7-6 and TRBJ2-2; TRBD2 aligns across 12 bases. Unmatched junction bases numbered 8, after V lost 5 bases and J lost 1 base. The CDR3 covers 18 residues. Germline values: CDR1 SGHVS, CDR2 FNYEAQ. As DNA, the CDR3 is TGTGCCAGCAGCCCCCGGCTAGCGGGGGGGGTGAACACCGGGGAGCTGTTTTTT. Amino acid sequence: CASSPRLAGGVNTGELFF.

The chain combines TRBV29-1 with TRBJ1-2; unclear D gene. Germline V CDR1 and CDR2: SQVTM, ANQGSEA. V gave up 0 bases and J gave up 1 base, with 12 bases separating them. The CDR3 is 15 amino acids. The CDR3 loop reads CSVEDRSRNNYGYTF. The CDR3 DNA follows: TGCAGCGTTGAAGATCGTAGCAGAAATAACTATGGCTACACCTTC.

The rearrangement joins TRBV5-3 to TRBJ2-7; the D gene is possibly TRBD2 (5 bases). TRBV5-3 is given ORF status, its function remaining uncertain. V was trimmed by 7 bases and J by 7 bases, leaving 18 bases between them. The CDR3 spans 13 residues. In DNA, the CDR3 is TGTGCCAGATCCCTCCCCCCCGGGGATGAGCAGTACTTC. Translated: CARSLPPGDEQYF.

The chain carries TRBV18 and TRBJ2-1; 8 bases are shared with TRBD1. V lost 3 bases, J lost 2 bases, and 3 bases stayed unmatched. The CDR3 extends over 15 amino acids. Germline V gene sequence: CDR1 KGHSH, CDR2 LQKENI. The DNA of the CDR3 is TGTGCCAGCTCACCCGGACAGGGCACCTACAATGAGCAGTTCTTC. This codes for CASSPGQGTYNEQFF.

Of note for this clone: The sample carries other DNA sequences with the same CDR3. V and J are TRBV27 and TRBJ2-7; a weak D match, TRBD2 (5 bases). Germline V gene data show CDR1 as MNHEY and CDR2 as SMNVEV (reference sequence). This CDR3 contains 13 residues. V lost 6 bases and J lost 7, with 16 bases in between. CDR3 in amino acids: CASRPGLRYEQYF. CDR3 sequence (DNA): TGTGCCAGCAGACCCGGACTGAGGTATGAGCAGTACTTC.

The J gene is TRBJ2-2, the V gene TRBV7-8, with 9 bases aligning to TRBD1. CDR3 length equals 15 residues. V gave up 5 bases and J gave up 3 bases; unmatched junction bases: 4. Germline CDR1 is SGHVS and CDR2 is FQNEAQ. Written as DNA, the CDR3 is TGTGCCAGCAGCCAGACAGGGGGGTACACCGGGGAGCTGTTTTTT. Protein: CASSQTGGYTGELFF.

The chain combines TRBV6-1 with TRBJ2-1; 7 bases fit TRBD1. V trimming: 5 bases; J trimming: 4 bases; junction bases outside the gene matches: 8. CDR3 length: 15 residues. Germline loops: CDR1 MNHNS, CDR2 SASEGT. In DNA form, the CDR3 reads TGTGCCAGCAGTCTACGGGACAGCCTTTACAATGAGCAGTTCTTC. This sequence encodes CASSLRDSLYNEQFF.

The V call is TRBV7-9, the J call TRBJ2-7, with 10 bases aligning to TRBD2. V lost 4 bases and J lost 2; bases outside the gene matches: 17. Germline V gene lookup returns CDR1 SEHNR and CDR2 FQNEAQ (reference sequence). The CDR3 is 19 amino acids. The CDR3 loop is CASSSPHPLAGSTAYEQYF. Written as DNA, the CDR3 is TGTGCCAGCAGCTCACCCCACCCACTAGCGGGATCCACCGCCTACGAGCAGTACTTC.

This sequence joins TRBV4-1 and TRBJ2-2; 11 bases are a match to TRBD1. Germline loops: CDR1 MGHRA, CDR2 YSYEKL. Trimming removed 4 bases from V and 5 bases from J; junction bases left unmatched: 6. The CDR3 contains 16 residues. CDR3 protein: CASSLPGTGGTGELFF. The CDR3 region has the DNA TGCGCCAGCAGCCTCCCCGGGACAGGGGGGACCGGGGAGCTGTTTTTT.

V gene TRBV2 combines with J gene TRBJ2-2, with D possibly being TRBD2 (6 bases). The length of the CDR3 is 12 residues. Trimming took 10 bases from V and 5 from J, leaving 11 bases between them. Germline V lookup: CDR1 SNHLY, CDR2 FYNNEI. CDR3 DNA sequence: TGTGCCAAAAAGGCGGGAACCGGGGAGCTGTTTTTT. This sequence encodes CAKKAGTGELFF.

The V and J genes are TRBV4-2 and TRBJ2-7, with D possibly being TRBD2 (6 bases). The CDR3 is made up of 15 amino acids. V was cut by 0 bases and J by 3 bases, with 12 bases left in between. The germline V gene encodes CDR1 LGHNA and CDR2 YNFKEQ. This chain's CDR3 is CASSQDLNGGYEQYF. The DNA of the CDR3 is TGTGCCAGCAGCCAAGATTTGAACGGGGGCTACGAGCAGTACTTC.

The J gene is TRBJ1-1, the V gene TRBV6-5, with D possibly being TRBD1 (6 bases). CDR1 and CDR2 (germline): MNHEY, SVGAGI. The CDR3 totals 14 residues. Trimming removed 6 bases from V and 7 bases from J, with 18 bases in between. This chain's CDR3 is CASRGLRGFGEAFF. CDR3 DNA sequence: TGTGCCAGCAGAGGACTCAGGGGTTTCGGTGAAGCTTTCTTT.

The V call is TRBV5-1, the J call TRBJ1-1, with 8 bases matching TRBD1. Germline assignment: CDR1 SGHRS and CDR2 YFSETQ. Trimming took 4 bases from V and 3 from J; bases not matched to a gene: 8. This CDR3 has 15 amino acids. The CDR3 loop is CASSPGQGKDTEAFF. As DNA, the CDR3 is TGCGCCAGCAGCCCAGGACAGGGTAAGGACACTGAAGCTTTCTTT. The whole variable domain, remainder taken from reference TRBV5-1 and TRBJ1-1, is KAGVTQTPRYLIKTRGQQVTLSCSPISGHRSVSWYQQTPGQGLQFLFEYFSETQRNKGNFPGRFSGRQFSNSRSEMNVSTLELGDSALYLCASSPGQGKDTEAFFGQGTRLTVV.

J is TRBJ2-1 and V is TRBV7-9; perhaps TRBD2 as D (6 bases). V lost 5 bases to trimming and J lost 0 bases, with 11 bases between them. This CDR3 has 15 amino acids. Germline CDR1 is SEHNR and CDR2 is FQNEAQ (reference sequence). The CDR3 DNA reads TGTGCCAGCAGCCTCCCCGGGAGCTCCTACAATGAGCAGTTCTTC. This encodes CASSLPGSSYNEQFF.

The V call is TRBV6-6, the J call TRBJ1-2; 7 bases fit TRBD1. The CDR3 totals 13 residues. V dropped 4 bases and J dropped 6; count of bases not matched to a gene: 5. Germline V gene data show CDR1 as MNHNY and CDR2 as SVGAGI (reference sequence). This CDR3 is CASSFTGTDGYTF. CDR3 nucleotides: TGTGCCAGCAGTTTTACCGGGACAGATGGCTACACCTTC.

This chain joins TRBV10-3 and TRBJ1-3, with D perhaps matching TRBD1 (5 bases). The CDR3 has 15 residues. V lost 2 bases, J lost 8 bases, and 16 bases lay in between. CDR1 and CDR2 (germline): ENHRY, SYGVKD. CDR3 amino acids: CAISEPSTARDTIYF. The CDR3 DNA reads TGTGCCATCAGTGAGCCCAGCACCGCCAGGGACACCATATATTTT.

The V call is TRBV9, the J call TRBJ1-1, with 7 bases aligning to TRBD1. Per germline, CDR1 SGDLS and CDR2 YYNGEE. The trim removed 4 bases at V and 1 base at J, leaving 7 bases unmatched. This CDR3 spans 15 amino acids. Here the CDR3 reads CASSPRQGKNTEAFF. CDR3 DNA: TGTGCCAGCAGCCCCCGACAGGGAAAGAACACTGAAGCTTTCTTT.

CDR3 sequence (DNA): TGTGCCAGCAGCCGAACTAATACCCCGGGAGCAGGCTCTGGAAACACCATATATTTT. As protein: CASSRTNTPGAGSGNTIYF. This chain connects TRBV7-9 to TRBJ1-3, with unresolved D. The length of the CDR3 is 19 residues. V was shortened by 5 bases and J by 0 bases, with 23 bases between the two germline ends. CDR1 SEHNR and CDR2 FQNEAQ come from the germline V gene (reference sequence).

CDR3 in DNA: TGTGCCATCACGGCAGGGGGCGCGGAGACCCAGTACTTC. It codes for CAITAGGAETQYF. V usage is TRBV10-3 and J usage is TRBJ2-5; TRBD1 aligns across 8 bases. Germline CDR1 reads ENHRY; CDR2 reads SYGVKD. V was clipped by 7 bases and J by 5 bases; unmatched bases: 6. This CDR3 is built from 13 residues.

As DNA, the CDR3 is TGCGCCAGCAGCTTGGGCGGGGGCAAGGCAGATACGCAGTATTTT. Translation: CASSLGGGKADTQYF. The chain uses TRBV5-1 and TRBJ2-3; possible D gene TRBD2, 7 bases. From germline, CDR1 is SGHRS and CDR2 YFSETQ. Trimming removed 0 bases from V and 4 bases from J, with 12 bases in between. This CDR3 is built from 15 residues.

This chain uses TRBV2 with TRBJ1-1, with TRBD1 matching over 9 bases. Trimming at V came to 6 bases and at J to 5 bases, leaving 7 bases not matched to a gene. This CDR3 region has 14 residues. Germline V gene lookup returns CDR1 SNHLY and CDR2 FYNNEI. The CDR3 nucleotides read TGTGCCAGCAGACTACAGGGGGCTGGTACTGAAGCTTTCTTT. Translating gives CASRLQGAGTEAFF.

The rearrangement uses TRBV28 and TRBJ2-2, with TRBD2 matching over 8 bases. Germline CDR1 reads MDHEN; CDR2 reads SYDVKM. The length of the CDR3 is 14 residues. With V trimmed by 6 bases and J by 6 bases, 6 bases remained unmatched. CDR3 loop: CASRSGSLSGELFF. In nucleotides, the CDR3 is TGTGCCAGCAGAAGCGGGAGCCTCTCCGGGGAGCTGTTTTTT.

J is TRBJ1-1 and V is TRBV5-1; D unresolved. Germline V gives CDR1 SGHRS, CDR2 YFSETQ. Deletions cut 0 bases from V and 0 bases from J, with 12 bases between. The CDR3 has 16 amino acids. This chain's CDR3 is CASSLGATSMNTEAFF. The CDR3 DNA sequence: TGCGCCAGCAGCTTGGGGGCGACAAGTATGAACACTGAAGCTTTCTTT. The full variable domain, completed using reference TRBV5-1 and TRBJ1-1, is KAGVTQTPRYLIKTRGQQVTLSCSPISGHRSVSWYQQTPGQGLQFLFEYFSETQRNKGNFPGRFSGRQFSNSRSEMNVSTLELGDSALYLCASSLGATSMNTEAFFGQGTRLTVV.

The V and J genes are TRBV19 and TRBJ1-5; TRBD1 is a possible D gene (5 bases). With 5 bases removed from V and 5 bases from J, the gap between germline ends came to 13 bases. The CDR3 consists of 14 residues. The V gene's germline CDR1 is LNHDA and CDR2 SQIVND (reference sequence). CDR3 nucleotides: TGTGCCAGTAGTCCCCCGGTGGGGCATCAGCCCCAGCATTTT. This encodes CASSPPVGHQPQHF.

The chain combines TRBV18 with TRBJ1-1; 8 positions agree with TRBD1. V dropped 6 bases and J dropped 4; count of bases not matched to a gene: 10. The CDR3 totals 15 residues. Germline V gives CDR1 KGHSH, CDR2 LQKENI. The CDR3 region is CASSYRGQAGTEAFF. Here the CDR3 DNA reads TGTGCCAGCTCTTACCGGGGACAGGCGGGCACTGAAGCTTTCTTT.

This chain links TRBV5-4 with TRBJ2-7, with 7 nucleotides matching TRBD1. Germline-derived CDR1 and CDR2 are SGHNT and YYREEE (reference sequence). CDR3 size: 14 residues. Trimming at V came to 5 bases and at J to 1 base, leaving 6 bases not matched to a gene. CDR3 amino acids: CASSLWTGSYEQYF. Here the CDR3 DNA reads TGTGCCAGCAGTCTCTGGACAGGATCCTACGAGCAGTACTTC. The entire variable domain, with the rest obtained from reference TRBV5-4 and TRBJ2-7, is as follows: ETGVTQSPTHLIKTRGQQVTLRCSSQSGHNTVSWYQQALGQGPQFIFQYYREEENGRGNFPPRFSGLQFPNYSSELNVNALELDDSALYLCASSLWTGSYEQYFGPGTRLTVT.